This T cell receptor (beta chain) was sequenced for a study of T cell responses to AZD1222 COVID-19 vaccine. Whole-study findings and limits: Clonal diversity was possibly underestimated, and the donors were mostly white British, with more females. Only 5 or 6 AZD1222 recipients were seropositive at baseline.

Of note for this clone: Its antigen remains unidentified.

CDR3 length equals 16 residues. Germline values: CDR1 KGHDR, CDR2 SFDVKD. Unmatched junction bases numbered 12, after V lost 3 bases and J lost 7 bases. Libraries were prepared by immunoSEQ multiplex PCR; TCRdb keeps only in-frame clonotypes and omits some of them. Of around 140,000 clones in the sample, 86% are singletons; the top ten hold less than 6%. The sequencing used peripheral blood, collected 28 days after the second AZD1222 dose. This clonotype originated in an adult who received the AZD1222 COVID-19 vaccine. The chain joins TRBV24-1 to TRBJ2-3, with 7 bases lining up with TRBD1. The CDR3 sequence is CATSDRQGDSKNTQYF. CDR3 DNA sequence: TGTGCCACCAGTGATCGACAGGGTGACTCCAAGAATACGCAGTATTTT.